This T cell receptor beta chain was captured in a study of beta chain features in type 1 diabetes. TCRB transcripts that were expressed got sequenced, as all of the isolated RNA had been reverse transcribed. The method was immunoSEQ multiplex PCR; TCRdb's version includes in-frame clones alone and lacks a portion of them. The repertoire holds roughly 300,000 clones, with approximately 8% as singletons. Trimming took 5 bases from V and 7 from J; bases not matched to a gene: 5. Germline CDR1 SNHLY, CDR2 FYNNEI. The CDR3 covers 15 residues. General study findings and limits: For patients, the naive, central memory and Treg TCRB repertoires appeared more alike than for healthy donors. The study left unresolved whether HLA type influences TCRB rearrangement. Patients with Type 1 diabetes showed moderately but significantly shorter TCRB CDR3s in all four CD4+ subsets.

On this clone itself: Its antigen is not known.

The TCR was taken from a woman between 18 and 29 years old in good health. The V call is TRBV2, the J call TRBJ2-1; 13 bases match TRBD2. What was sequenced was central memory CD4+ T cells from blood. CDR3: CASSRTSGRGNEQFF. Written as DNA, the CDR3 is TGTGCCAGCAGTCGGACTAGCGGGAGAGGAAATGAGCAGTTCTTC.